These 21 T cell receptor beta chains were sequenced from one sample in a study of prognosis after radiotherapy for stage I lung cancer. Amplicons of TCR beta CDR3 were generated from genomic DNA by two-round multiplex PCR. The first PCR round targeted every TRBV and TRBJ gene with specific primers. TCRdb reprocessed the multiplex PCR reads via MiXCR and lists one record per CDR3 protein. This sample has 10,000 to 15,000 distinct CDR3 sequences; 43% occur once, and the top ten carry 35% to 50%. Material: PBMCs, obtained before or after stereotactic body radiation therapy (not recorded which). These receptors were obtained from a donor over 45 with non-small cell lung cancer.

Concerning this clonotype: This likely came from a read error, as a far larger clone is one base away. The gene calls are TRBV6-2 or TRBV6-3 and TRBJ1-1, with TRBD1 matching over 7 bases. After removal of 5 bases from V and 4 bases from J, the junction contained 7 bases not matched to a gene. The CDR3 extends over 14 amino acids. Germline values: CDR1 MNHEY, CDR2 SVGEGT. CDR3 DNA sequence: TGTGCCAGCAGTATCTCCGCAGGGGGCACTGAAGCTTTCTTT. Protein sequence: CASSISAGGTEAFF.

As concerns this clonotype: This likely reflects a read error, since a far larger clone is one base away. The rearrangement links TRBV6-1 to TRBJ2-3; perhaps TRBD1 as D (7 bases). This CDR3 comprises 15 residues. The germline V gene encodes CDR1 MNHNS and CDR2 SASEGT. Trimming removed 3 bases from V and 5 bases from J, with 15 bases in between. The CDR3 nucleotides are TGTGCCAGCAGTGAGGGCAGGGGGGTCAAAGATACGCAGTATTTT. Amino acids: CASSEGRGVKDTQYF.

This clonotype was seen many times. CDR3 sequence (DNA): TGCGCCAGCAGCTTGGCAGGGGACTCCTACAATGAGCAGTTCTTC. As protein: CASSLAGDSYNEQFF. The J gene is TRBJ2-1, the V gene TRBV5-1, with a tentative D call TRBD1 (6 bases). In germline, CDR1 is SGHRS, CDR2 YFSETQ. The CDR3 consists of 15 residues. The ends were cut back, 0 bases at V and 0 bases at J, with 7 bases in the middle.

The genes are TRBV19 and TRBJ2-2, with unresolved D. The germline CDR1 and CDR2 sequences are LNHDA and SQIVND (reference sequence). The CDR3 covers 12 residues. V was cut by 5 bases and J by 1 base, with 2 bases left in between. The CDR3 spells CASSENTGELFF. CDR3 bases: TGTGCCAGTAGTGAGAACACCGGGGAGCTGTTTTTT.

As to this clonotype: A much larger clone lies a single base off, so this may be a read error. The chain recombines TRBV28 with TRBJ1-1; no firm D call. The germline V gene has CDR1 MDHEN and CDR2 SYDVKM. The CDR3 contains 15 residues. V shed 4 bases and J shed 5 bases, with 17 bases lying between them. The chain's CDR3 is CASSSATGMVTEAFF. The CDR3 DNA sequence: TGTGCCAGCAGTTCCGCGACTGGGATGGTTACTGAAGCTTTCTTT.

This clonotype is labeled medium-sized. V is TRBV2 and J is TRBJ1-2; weak D call: TRBD1 (5 bases). The CDR3 runs to 14 residues. The V and J ends lost 6 bases and 4 bases respectively, with 15 bases between them. Germline CDR1 reads SNHLY; CDR2 reads FYNNEI. The CDR3 DNA sequence: TGTGCCAGCAGCCGGTCGGGGGGGAGCTATGGCTACACCTTC. Encoded protein: CASSRSGGSYGYTF.

V gene TRBV19 combines with J gene TRBJ1-1; the D gene is possibly TRBD1 (6 bases). The V gene lost 4 bases and the J gene lost 0 bases, with 15 bases spanning the gap. Germline lookup yields CDR1 LNHDA and CDR2 SQIVND (reference sequence). This CDR3 is 16 amino acids long. CDR3 sequence: CASSSPGGPLNTEAFF. CDR3 coding DNA: TGTGCCAGTAGTAGCCCTGGGGGGCCTTTGAACACTGAAGCTTTCTTT.

V usage is TRBV4-3 and J usage is TRBJ2-7, with 7 bases fitting TRBD1. This CDR3 comprises 13 residues. The V and J ends lost 3 bases and 2 bases, in that order; junction bases with no gene match: 1. From germline, CDR1 is LGHNA and CDR2 YSLEER. This chain's CDR3 is CASSQDRTYEQYF. DNA for the CDR3: TGCGCCAGCAGCCAGGACAGGACCTACGAGCAGTACTTC.

Concerning this clonotype itself: This clone may be a read error of a much larger clone one base away. The CDR3 DNA follows: TGTGCCAGCGGGCCCGTGGTATCGGGAAAGGGTGAGCAGTTCTTC. Protein: CASGPVVSGKGEQFF. The rearrangement joins TRBV12-3 or TRBV12-4 to TRBJ2-1; D perhaps matches TRBD2 (5 bases). V dropped 8 bases and J dropped 9 bases, with 23 bases sitting between them. The CDR3 has 15 amino acids.

This clonotype was seen many times. The rearrangement links TRBV7-9 to TRBJ2-1; TRBD2 aligns across 8 bases. In germline, CDR1 is SEHNR, CDR2 FQNEAQ (reference sequence). V was clipped by 6 bases and J by 7 bases; unmatched bases: 11. This CDR3 comprises 15 residues. The CDR3 region is CASSSTSVFGNEQFF. CDR3 DNA: TGTGCCAGCAGTTCGACTAGCGTCTTCGGAAATGAGCAGTTCTTC.

There are many counts of this clonotype. V gene TRBV7-2 combines with J gene TRBJ2-7; D is unclear. This CDR3 is built from 14 residues. Germline assignment: CDR1 SGHTA and CDR2 FQGNSA. Trimming removed 2 bases from V and 2 bases from J, with 10 bases in between. CDR3 sequence (DNA): TGTGCCAGCAGCTTACTTTCTTGGACCTACGAGCAGTACTTC. This translates into CASSLLSWTYEQYF. Full variable domain (rest looked up from reference TRBV7-2 and TRBJ2-7): GAGVSQSPSNKVTEKGKDVELRCDPISGHTALYWYRQSLGQGLEFLIYFQGNSAPDKSGLPSDRFSAERTGGSVSTLTIQRTQQEDSAVYLCASSLLSWTYEQYFGPGTRLTVT.

Worth noting for this clonotype: A far larger clone is one nucleotide away, so this likely arose from a read error. V usage is TRBV27 and J usage is TRBJ2-3, with 11 bases identical to TRBD2. Germline V gives CDR1 MNHEY, CDR2 SMNVEV (reference sequence). CDR3 length equals 16 residues. The CDR3 sequence: CANSDFSGGAPDTQYF. The CDR3 DNA sequence: TGTGCCAACAGTGATTTTAGCGGGGGGGCACCCGATACGCAGTATTTT.

To note about this clonotype: At one end, the junction sequence differs from germline, possibly due to a read error. This sequence joins TRBV5-5 and TRBJ1-2; 10 bases match TRBD1. The CDR3 has 18 residues. Germline CDR1 reads SGHKS; CDR2 reads YYEKEE (reference sequence). The chain's CDR3 is CSSSPDLGQGGVVYGYTF. The CDR3 DNA follows: TGTTCCAGCAGCCCTGACCTAGGACAGGGGGGGGTTGTCTATGGCTACACCTTC.

This clonotype was observed a few times. This clone may be a read error of a much larger clone one base away. The chain employs TRBV29-1 and TRBJ1-3; D not resolved. V was cut by 6 bases and J by 3 bases, with 9 bases left in between. Germline V gene data show CDR1 as SQVTM and CDR2 as ANQGSEA. The CDR3 is 12 amino acids. CDR3 sequence: CSVLTYGNTIYF. The CDR3 region has the DNA TGCAGCGTGCTGACATATGGAAACACCATATATTTT.

This clonotype was detected ten times or more. The gene calls are TRBV20-1 and TRBJ2-3; D possibly corresponds to TRBD1 (6 bases). V was shortened by 2 bases and J by 6 bases, with 6 bases between the two germline ends. The CDR3 extends over 11 amino acids. Germline assignment: CDR1 DFQATT and CDR2 SNEGSKA (reference sequence). CDR3 coding DNA: TGCAGTGCTAGAAGGGGGGATACGCAGTATTTT. It specifies CSARRGDTQYF.

This chain links TRBV27 with TRBJ2-7; TRBD2 might be the D (5 bases). The CDR3 sequence is 14 residues long. Germline assignment: CDR1 MNHEY and CDR2 SMNVEV (reference sequence). With 6 bases removed from V and 3 bases from J, the gap between germline ends came to 15 bases. The CDR3 spells CASSERRVGYEQYF. For the CDR3, the DNA is TGTGCCAGCAGCGAGCGGAGAGTTGGCTACGAGCAGTACTTC.

In its sample, this clonotype ranks as medium-sized. This chain's CDR3 is CASSKQVNEQFF. The CDR3 coding sequence is TGTGCCAGCAGTAAACAGGTCAATGAGCAGTTCTTC. The V gene is TRBV6-1, the J gene TRBJ2-1; the D gene is possibly TRBD1 (5 bases). The CDR3 is made up of 12 amino acids. CDR1 MNHNS and CDR2 SASEGT come from the germline V gene. The V end lost 5 bases, the J end lost 6 bases, and 8 bases lay between the germline ends.

This clonotype was counted once. The chain has TRBV6-1 and TRBJ1-2, with no clear D. Trimming pared 6 bases from V and 2 bases from J, leaving 10 bases between. The CDR3 is made up of 13 amino acids. Germline CDR1 and CDR2: MNHNS and SASEGT. The CDR3, as DNA: TGTGCCAGCAGCTCCGGGAGGAACTATGGCTACACCTTC. The encoded protein is CASSSGRNYGYTF.

This clonotype was counted ten times or more. The chain has TRBV12-3 or TRBV12-4 and TRBJ2-3; tentatively, D is TRBD1 (6 bases). Between the trimmed V and J ends, which lost 6 bases and 5 bases, there was a span of 18 bases. This CDR3 region has 15 residues. The CDR3 sequence is CASSKGTIEGDTQYF. CDR3 nucleotides: TGTGCCAGCAGCAAAGGGACAATAGAGGGAGATACGCAGTATTTT.

V gene TRBV6-2 or TRBV6-3 combines with J gene TRBJ2-1; TRBD2 aligns across 9 bases. The CDR3 length is 15 residues. After removal of 2 bases from V and 5 bases from J, the junction contained 4 bases not matched to a gene. Per the germline V gene, CDR1 is MNHEY and CDR2 is SVGEGT. CDR3: CASSYGGRADNEQFF. In DNA, the CDR3 is TGTGCCAGCAGTTACGGCGGGAGGGCCGACAATGAGCAGTTCTTC.

This clonotype is termed medium-sized (0.01 to 0.1%). V is TRBV6-1 and J is TRBJ2-1; 7 bases align to TRBD2. V was clipped by 5 bases and J by 8 bases; unmatched bases: 9. The germline CDR1 and CDR2 sequences are MNHNS and SASEGT. CDR3 length: 14 residues. The CDR3 spells CASSRRTRPDEQFF. CDR3 DNA: TGTGCCAGCAGTCGTCGGACTAGGCCCGATGAGCAGTTCTTC.